Below, 11 T cell receptor beta chains from the same sample are listed, as sequenced in a study of blood T cells in healthy people across ages. A second PCR, run for roughly 7 to 12 cycles, used a sample-barcoded 5' primer plus a J-beta primer mix. Each CDR3 protein gets one entry after TCRdb re-called the 5' RACE reads with MiXCR. The table has just over 800,000 distinct CDR3 sequences, about 59% seen once. Sequencing used blood. The source of these receptors is a man aged 30 to 39 in good health.

The genes are TRBV4-2 and TRBJ2-1; no firm D call. This CDR3 spans 12 amino acids. Trimming took 1 base from V and 7 from J, leaving 5 bases between them. CDR1 and CDR2 from the germline V gene are LGHNA and YNFKEQ. DNA for the CDR3: TGTGCCAGCAGCCAAGTCCTAAATGAGCAGTTCTTC. Residues: CASSQVLNEQFF.

This clonotype came up a few times. One end of the junction fails to match germline, which may point to a read error. The chain carries TRBV28 and TRBJ2-4; possibly TRBD1 for D (5 bases). The CDR3 loop spans 15 amino acids. Germline V gives CDR1 MDHEN, CDR2 SYDVKM. Here the CDR3 reads CASIALGAAKNIQYF. The DNA of the CDR3 is TGTGCCAGCATTGCCCTAGGGGCGGCCAAGAACATTCAGTACTTC. Full variable domain (remainder filled in from reference TRBV28 and TRBJ2-4): DVKVTQSSRYLVKRTGEKVFLECVQDMDHENMFWYRQDPGLGLRLIYFSYDVKMKEKGDIPEGYSVSREKKERFSLILESASTNQTSMYLCASIALGAAKNIQYFGAGTRLSVL.

V is TRBV4-3 and J is TRBJ2-1; D gene unclear. CDR1 is LGHNA, CDR2 YSLEER, per germline. V dropped 3 bases and J dropped 4 bases, with 10 bases sitting between them. This CDR3 contains 14 residues. CDR3 sequence reads: CASSHGGRYNEQFF. CDR3 sequence (DNA): TGCGCCAGCAGCCACGGTGGGCGATACAATGAGCAGTTCTTC.

This clonotype was observed a single time. This rearrangement joins TRBV20-1 to TRBJ2-5; tentative D call: TRBD2 (5 bases). Judging by the DNA end, TRBJ2-7 fits better; the J call may be wrong. The CDR3 length is 14 residues. Germline values: CDR1 DFQATT, CDR2 SNEGSKA (reference sequence). The CDR3 here is CSAREVHGVAEQYF. CDR3 nucleotides: TGCAGTGCTAGGGAGGTCCACGGAGTGGCCGAGCAGTACTTC.

The chain employs TRBV4-3 and TRBJ1-6; no definite D call. Germline V gives CDR1 LGHNA, CDR2 YSLEER. V was cut by 1 base and J by 6 bases, with 10 bases left in between. The CDR3 totals 15 residues. As DNA, the CDR3 is TGCGCCAGCAGCCAAGTTAGGAGAGCTAATTCACCCCTCCACTTT. Translated: CASSQVRRANSPLHF.

CDR3: CASSPTGGQNEQYF. The CDR3 DNA reads as TGTGCCAGCTCACCGACAGGGGGTCAAAACGAGCAGTACTTC. The gene calls are TRBV18 and TRBJ2-7, with 9 bases matching TRBD1. After removal of 3 bases from V and 5 bases from J, the junction contained 5 bases not matched to a gene. This CDR3 is 14 amino acids long. Germline V lookup: CDR1 KGHSH, CDR2 LQKENI.

This clonotype was counted only a few times. The chain couples TRBV29-1 to TRBJ2-3, with TRBD2 identical over 7 bases. Germline V gene data show CDR1 as SQVTM and CDR2 as ANQGSEA. J gave up 0 bases and V 6 bases, and 6 bases lay outside the gene matches. This CDR3 comprises 14 residues. The CDR3 nucleotides are TGCAGCGTCCTCGGACTAGTAAGCACAGATACGCAGTATTTT. Residues: CSVLGLVSTDTQYF.

This rearrangement joins TRBV7-6 to TRBJ2-7; D might be TRBD1 or TRBD2, each matching 5 bases. This CDR3 region has 17 residues. From germline, CDR1 is SGHVS and CDR2 FNYEAQ. V lost 2 bases, J lost 3 bases, and 20 bases lay in between. The CDR3 protein is CASSLQGKRVPLYEQYF. The CDR3 DNA is TGTGCCAGCAGCTTACAGGGAAAGAGGGTGCCCCTCTACGAGCAGTACTTC.

The chain couples TRBV2 to TRBJ1-5; D is uncertain. CDR3 length: 12 residues. Germline loops: CDR1 SNHLY, CDR2 FYNNEI. V was shortened by 4 bases and J by 4 bases, with 5 bases between the two germline ends. The CDR3 sequence is CASSAENQPQHF. In DNA, the CDR3 is TGTGCCAGCAGTGCGGAGAATCAGCCCCAGCATTTT.

This clonotype was counted between two and nine times. The gene calls are TRBV6-1 and TRBJ2-1; 8 bases are a match to TRBD1. CDR1 and CDR2 from the germline V gene are MNHNS and SASEGT. This CDR3 has 16 amino acids. Trimming removed 2 bases from V and 3 bases from J; junction bases left unmatched: 6. CDR3 residues: CASSENPGGLYNEQFF. In DNA, the CDR3 is TGTGCCAGCAGTGAAAACCCAGGGGGCCTCTACAATGAGCAGTTCTTC.

This clonotype was seen a few times. V usage is TRBV24-1 and J usage is TRBJ2-1; 9 bases line up with TRBD2. The CDR3 spans 16 residues. CDR1 KGHDR and CDR2 SFDVKD come from the germline V gene. The J segment lost 8 bases and the V segment lost 4 bases, leaving 11 bases of the junction unmatched. CDR3 nucleotides: TGTGCCACCAGTGACCCAGCGGGGGGCAAGAGGGATGAGCAGTTCTTC. This encodes CATSDPAGGKRDEQFF.